The 19 T cell receptor beta chains presented below share a single source sample, sequenced in a study of T cells after yellow fever vaccination (dated by TCRdb to between 2017 and 2020). Receptor amplification or capture employed 5' RACE. Data came from an Illumina NovaSeq 6000. TCRdb cleaned the public reads at Q25 with fastp, built clones with MiXCR and kept in-frame beta chains. When rows share a CDR3 protein, they turn into one entry using the most common DNA and genes. The sample table holds around 100,000 distinct CDR3 sequences, of which about 5.8% were seen once. The ten largest account for about two fifths of the sample. The intended sense of this specimen's treatment or condition label: live attenuated yellow fever vaccine strain. The sample was CD8+ T cells sorted from PBMCs, taken 10 days after the yellow fever booster vaccination. Receptors were obtained from a man aged 18 to 30 who received the YFV17D yellow fever vaccine.

This clonotype has only a few counts. The rearrangement links TRBV12-5 to TRBJ1-3; D is unclear. Germline lookup yields CDR1 LGHNT and CDR2 FRNRAP. Trimming took off 6 bases at V and 4 bases at J, with 10 bases between the two ends. The CDR3 loop spans 13 amino acids. The CDR3 nucleotides are TGTGCTAGTGGCGCGGAGCCAGGAAACACCATATATTTT. Translation gives CASGAEPGNTIYF.

The chain joins TRBV29-1 to TRBJ1-1, with D hard to call. Looked up from germline, CDR1 is SQVTM and CDR2 is ANQGSEA. V was pared by 7 bases and J by 1 base, with 10 bases between. The length of the CDR3 is 12 residues. The CDR3 DNA reads TGCAGCGGGGTACGGGGGAACACTGAAGCTTTCTTT. Translating gives CSGVRGNTEAFF. Complete variable domain (other parts from reference TRBV29-1 and TRBJ1-1): SAVISQKPSRDICQRGTSLTIQCQVDSQVTMMFWYRQQPGQSLTLIATANQGSEATYESGFVIDKFPISRPNLTFSTLTVSNMSPEDSSIYLCSGVRGNTEAFFGQGTRLTVV.

This clonotype was observed a handful of times. The chain is built from TRBV6-5 and TRBJ2-1, with D perhaps matching TRBD2 (5 bases). Looked up from germline, CDR1 is MNHEY and CDR2 is SVGAGI. V lost 8 bases and J 8 bases, leaving 16 bases between the germline ends. This CDR3 region has 13 residues. CDR3 residues: CASRHPRVDEQFF. The DNA of the CDR3 is TGTGCCAGCCGACACCCGAGGGTAGATGAGCAGTTCTTC.

This clonotype was found many times. The CDR3, as DNA: TGCGCCAGCAGCCAAGTCCCCCATACGCAGTATTTT. It codes for CASSQVPHTQYF. This chain connects TRBV4-3 to TRBJ2-3; D is unclear. The CDR3 covers 12 residues. V shed 1 base and J shed 7 bases, with 6 bases lying between them. Germline V gene sequence: CDR1 LGHNA, CDR2 YSLEER.

This chain connects TRBV20-1 to TRBJ2-7, with a tentative D call TRBD2 (7 bases). The CDR3 covers 16 residues. Germline V gene sequence: CDR1 DFQATT, CDR2 SNEGSKA (reference sequence). V was pared by 0 bases and J by 2 bases, with 17 bases between. The CDR3, as DNA: TGCAGTGCTAGAGATGAGGATCGGGGGGCTGCCTACGAGCAGTACGTC. Amino acids: CSARDEDRGAAYEQYV.

This clonotype occurred a few times. The chain's CDR3 is CASSPLDGKEAFF. The CDR3 DNA reads as TGTGCCAGCAGTCCTTTGGACGGAAAAGAAGCTTTCTTT. This chain uses TRBV27 with TRBJ1-1, with D hard to call. This CDR3 contains 13 residues. CDR1 MNHEY and CDR2 SMNVEV come from the germline V gene (reference sequence). V lost 5 bases and J lost 8, with 15 bases in between.

This clonotype was found a few times. This chain uses TRBV10-3 with TRBJ2-3, with 7 bases lining up with TRBD2. Germline CDR1 is ENHRY and CDR2 is SYGVKD. The V segment lost 8 bases and the J segment 7 bases; nucleotides outside the gene matches: 9. This CDR3 spans 13 amino acids. CDR3 in DNA: TGTGCCATCGGGGGGGACTTAGATAATACGCAGTATTTT. This sequence encodes CAIGGDLDNTQYF.

This clonotype has only a few counts. The gene calls are TRBV7-6 and TRBJ2-1; D ambiguous. Trimming stripped 5 bases from V and 0 bases from J, with 8 bases between. CDR1 and CDR2 (germline): SGHVS, FNYEAQ. The CDR3 is 14 amino acids. Here the CDR3 reads CASSPPGSYNEQFF. The CDR3 DNA is TGTGCCAGCAGCCCACCGGGCTCCTACAATGAGCAGTTCTTC. The whole variable domain, filled in from reference TRBV7-6 and TRBJ2-1, reads GAGVSQSPRYKVTKRGQDVALRCDPISGHVSLYWYRQALGQGPEFLTYFNYEAQQDKSGLPNDRFSAERPEGSISTLTIQRTEQRDSAMYRCASSPPGSYNEQFFGPGTRLTVL.

This clonotype was counted between two and nine times. This rearrangement joins TRBV6-6 to TRBJ2-2; 9 nucleotides line up with TRBD2. CDR1 is MNHNY and CDR2 is SVGAGI in the germline V gene (reference sequence). The CDR3 has 16 amino acids. Germline trimming cut 2 bases from V and 4 bases from J; bases unmatched to any gene: 5. CDR3 loop: CASSYTASGTTGELFF. CDR3 bases: TGTGCCAGCAGTTACACCGCTAGCGGGACCACCGGGGAGCTGTTTTTT.

This clonotype was seen more than once but under ten times. This rearrangement joins TRBV19 to TRBJ1-6; D is possibly TRBD1 (6 bases). Germline CDR1 and CDR2: LNHDA and SQIVND (reference sequence). V lost 6 bases and J 0 bases, leaving 12 bases between the germline ends. This CDR3 has 16 residues. The CDR3 region is CASRGQFGSYNSPLHF. The DNA for the CDR3 is TGTGCCAGTAGAGGACAGTTCGGCTCCTATAATTCACCCCTCCACTTT.

This clonotype has a handful of counts. V usage is TRBV7-8 and J usage is TRBJ2-6; possible D gene TRBD1, 5 bases. Germline CDR1 reads SGHVS; CDR2 reads FQNEAQ. Trimming stripped 5 bases from V and 4 bases from J, with 18 bases between. There are 17 residues in the CDR3. The CDR3 nucleotides are TGTGCCAGCAGCCCGTTAGTGGGGCCATCCGGGGCCAACGTCCTGACTTTC. This encodes CASSPLVGPSGANVLTF.

In its sample, this clonotype was seen many times. This rearrangement joins TRBV9 to TRBJ2-7; 9 bases fit TRBD2. This CDR3 is built from 13 residues. CDR1 is SGDLS and CDR2 is YYNGEE in the germline V gene. The ends lost 2 bases at V and 5 bases at J; junction bases unmatched: 2. DNA for the CDR3: TGTGCCAGCAGCGTCGGCGGGGGGGACGAGCAGTACTTC. This gives the protein CASSVGGGDEQYF.

At least ten counts were recorded for this clonotype. The chain combines TRBV7-9 with TRBJ2-1; D may be TRBD2 (6 bases). V shed 0 bases and J shed 10 bases, with 7 bases lying between them. CDR3 length: 12 amino acids. Looked up from germline, CDR1 is SEHNR and CDR2 is FQNEAQ (reference sequence). CDR3 sequence: CASSLAGGEQFF. The CDR3 DNA follows: TGTGCCAGCAGCTTAGCTGGGGGGGAGCAGTTCTTC. Drawing the rest from reference TRBV7-9 and TRBJ2-1, the complete variable domain is DTGVSQNPRHKITKRGQNVTFRCDPISEHNRLYWYRQTLGQGPEFLTYFQNEAQLEKSRLLSDRFSAERPKGSFSTLEIQRTEQGDSAMYLCASSLAGGEQFFGPGTRLTVL.

The rearrangement uses TRBV4-3 and TRBJ1-2; TRBD1 matches 10 bases. With V trimmed by 2 bases and J by 4 bases, 7 bases remained unmatched. The CDR3 totals 16 residues. Germline V CDR1 and CDR2: LGHNA, YSLEER. Here the CDR3 DNA reads TGCGCCAGCAGCCAACGGGACAGGGGAGATAGCTATGGCTACACCTTC. Amino acids: CASSQRDRGDSYGYTF.

The V gene is TRBV12-3 or TRBV12-4, the J gene TRBJ1-6; D may be TRBD1 (5 bases). V shed 7 bases and J shed 9 bases, with 10 bases lying between them. The CDR3 runs 12 residues. The CDR3 loop is CASNDGGSPLHF. As DNA, the CDR3 is TGTGCCAGCAACGATGGGGGTTCACCCCTCCACTTT.

This rearrangement joins TRBV4-1 to TRBJ1-4; D call uncertain. CDR1 and CDR2 (germline): MGHRA, YSYEKL. The CDR3 consists of 12 residues. V was cut by 4 bases and J by 5 bases, with 5 bases left in between. This CDR3 reads CASSPMNEKLFF. The CDR3, as DNA: TGCGCCAGCAGCCCGATGAATGAAAAACTGTTTTTT.

The rearrangement links TRBV5-1 to TRBJ2-7, with 9 bases identical to TRBD1. V lost 5 bases to trimming and J lost 3 bases; unmatched junction nucleotides: 12. Germline V CDR1 and CDR2: SGHRS, YFSETQ. The CDR3 spans 16 residues. The CDR3 loop reads CASSPYPGQGLYEQYF. The CDR3 nucleotides read TGCGCCAGCAGTCCTTACCCGGGACAGGGCCTCTACGAGCAGTACTTC.

The chain employs TRBV7-9 and TRBJ2-7; D might be TRBD1 or TRBD2, each matching 5 bases. Germline V lookup: CDR1 SEHNR, CDR2 FQNEAQ (reference sequence). The CDR3 length is 13 residues. Trimming left V 4 bases short and J 5 bases short, with 12 bases between. The chain's CDR3 is CASSYVGDHEQYF. CDR3 in DNA: TGTGCCAGCAGCTATGTCGGGGACCACGAGCAGTACTTC.

V usage is TRBV6-1 and J usage is TRBJ2-7; 8 nucleotides line up with TRBD1. The CDR3 has 14 residues. Germline values: CDR1 MNHNS, CDR2 SASEGT. V shed 2 bases, J shed 6 bases, and the junction held 6 bases outside the gene matches. The CDR3: CASSEKTGDCEQYF. DNA of the CDR3: TGTGCCAGCAGTGAAAAGACAGGGGACTGCGAGCAGTACTTC.